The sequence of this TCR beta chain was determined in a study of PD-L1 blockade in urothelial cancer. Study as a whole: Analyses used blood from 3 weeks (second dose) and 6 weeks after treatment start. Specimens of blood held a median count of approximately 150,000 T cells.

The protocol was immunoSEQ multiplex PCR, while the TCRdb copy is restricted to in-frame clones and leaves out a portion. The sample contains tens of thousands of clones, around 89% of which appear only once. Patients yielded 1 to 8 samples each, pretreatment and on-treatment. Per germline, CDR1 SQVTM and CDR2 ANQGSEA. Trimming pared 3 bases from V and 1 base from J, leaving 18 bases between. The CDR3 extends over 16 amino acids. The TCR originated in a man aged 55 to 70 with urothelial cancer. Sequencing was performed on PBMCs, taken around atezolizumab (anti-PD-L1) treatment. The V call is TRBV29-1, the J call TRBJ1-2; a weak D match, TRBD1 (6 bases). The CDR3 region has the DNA TGCAGCGTTGAGGGGGGGGCGGGACGGATTAACTATGGCTACACCTTC. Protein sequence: CSVEGGAGRINYGYTF.